This T cell receptor beta chain was sequenced in a study of T cells in localized non-small cell lung cancer. The V end lost 5 bases, the J end lost 3 bases, and 10 bases lay between the germline ends. In germline, CDR1 is KGHSH, CDR2 LQKENI. The CDR3 runs to 13 residues. Assay: immunoSEQ multiplex PCR; the TCRdb copy retains only in-frame clones and omits some. The repertoire includes tens of thousands of clones, 75% to 85% of them detected once, and roughly 8.5% sits in the top ten. This TCR was recovered from a man aged 40 to 69 with stage II lung adenocarcinoma. The chain links TRBV18 to TRBJ1-2; TRBD1 might be the D (6 bases). Sequencing used PBMCs, obtained before any cancer treatment. The DNA for the CDR3 is TGTGCCAGCTCATTGGGACAAGACTATGGCTACACCTTC. Translation gives CASSLGQDYGYTF.